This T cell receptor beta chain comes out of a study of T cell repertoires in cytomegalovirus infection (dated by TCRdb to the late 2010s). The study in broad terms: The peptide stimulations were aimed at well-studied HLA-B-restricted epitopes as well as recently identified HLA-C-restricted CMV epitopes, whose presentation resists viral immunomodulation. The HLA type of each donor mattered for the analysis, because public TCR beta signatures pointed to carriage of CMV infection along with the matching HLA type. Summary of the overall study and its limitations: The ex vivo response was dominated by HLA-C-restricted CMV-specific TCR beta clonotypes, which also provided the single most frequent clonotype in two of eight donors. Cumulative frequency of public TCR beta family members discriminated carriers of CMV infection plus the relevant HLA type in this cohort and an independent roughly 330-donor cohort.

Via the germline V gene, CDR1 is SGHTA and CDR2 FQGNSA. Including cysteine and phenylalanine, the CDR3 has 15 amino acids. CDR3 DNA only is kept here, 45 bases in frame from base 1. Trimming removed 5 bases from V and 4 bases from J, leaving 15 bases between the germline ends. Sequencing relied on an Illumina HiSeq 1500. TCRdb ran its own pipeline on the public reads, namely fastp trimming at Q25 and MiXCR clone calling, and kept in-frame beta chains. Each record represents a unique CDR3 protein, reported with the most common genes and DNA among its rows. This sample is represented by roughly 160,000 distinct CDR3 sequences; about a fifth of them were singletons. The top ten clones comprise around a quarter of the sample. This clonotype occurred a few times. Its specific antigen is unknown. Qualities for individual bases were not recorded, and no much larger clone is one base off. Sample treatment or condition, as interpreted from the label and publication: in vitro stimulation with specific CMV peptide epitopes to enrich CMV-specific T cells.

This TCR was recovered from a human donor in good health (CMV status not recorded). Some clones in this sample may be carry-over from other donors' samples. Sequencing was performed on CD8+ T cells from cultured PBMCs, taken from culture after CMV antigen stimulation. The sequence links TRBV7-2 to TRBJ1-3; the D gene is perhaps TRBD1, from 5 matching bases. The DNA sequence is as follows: TGTGCCAGCAGCCCAAGACAGCGTCTAGGAAACACCATATATTTT. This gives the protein CASSPRQRLGNTIYF.